The TCR beta chain under discussion was sequenced for a study of metastatic and nonmetastatic thyroid tumors. Study at large: Thyroid patients, malignant and benign, had repertoires compared across blood and tumor or nodule tissue.

Germline CDR1 reads SGHRS; CDR2 reads YFSETQ. V was trimmed by 0 bases and J by 2 bases, leaving 11 bases between them. The CDR3 has 15 amino acids. Study-wide points: It was reportedly found that TCR beta diversity was significantly higher in malignant thyroid tumors than in benign nodules, a difference seen in both blood and tumor samples.

Worth noting for this clone: What it recognizes is unknown.

Patients underwent thyroid surgery, and none had received any treatment before it. Original processing notes: CDR3 differences across clinicopathological groups were used to build a distant-metastasis classifier for papillary thyroid cancer. TCRdb re-clonotyped the PCR reads through MiXCR. What appears here as the V and J calls and clone size reflects TCRdb's work, not the paper's. Altogether approximately 40,000 clones are present, approximately 51% being singletons, with the ten largest covering approximately 25%. Sequencing was performed on tumor tissue. This TCR was sampled from a male donor with papillary thyroid cancer or a benign thyroid nodule (not recorded which). Some clones in this sample may be carry-over from other donors' samples. This sequence joins TRBV5-1 and TRBJ1-2; D remains unclear. Here the CDR3 reads CASSLGGGQNYGYTF. CDR3 nucleotides: TGCGCCAGCAGCTTGGGAGGAGGGCAGAACTATGGCTACACCTTC.